Listed below are T cell receptor beta chains from one sample, sequenced in a study of CD8 T cells in ankylosing spondylitis. TCRdb re-called the 5' RACE reads with MiXCR, one entry per CDR3 protein. This sample has some 840,000 distinct CDR3 sequences; 12% occur once, and the top ten carry about 0.5%. What was sequenced was blood, either unsorted or a sorted T cell fraction (not recorded which). The receptors derive from a male donor with ankylosing spondylitis. Each CDR3 is given with its conserved first and last residue. Fields, in order: CDR3 DNA, CDR3 protein, D gene, clone size, V gene, J gene. D genes are given only for firm matches. Only some rows state a clone size, as once, few, many or a class for expanded clones.

DNA: TGTGCCAGCAGCATCGACAGGGCATATTCACCCCTCCACTTT
CDR3: CASSIDRAYSPLHF
D: TRBD1
size: few
V: TRBV5-5
J: TRBJ1-6

DNA: TGTGCCACCAGTGATTTCGGGCGGGAGGGCCCAGATACGCAGTATTTT
CDR3: CATSDFGREGPDTQYF
D: TRBD2
size: -
V: TRBV24-1
J: TRBJ2-3

DNA: TGTGCCATCAGTGGCTCAGCGTCGAACACCGGGGAGCTGTTTTTT
CDR3: CAISGSASNTGELFF
D: -
size: few
V: TRBV10-3
J: TRBJ2-2

DNA: TGTGCCAGCAGCGCCACAGGGGGAGGAGAAAAACTGTTTTTT
CDR3: CASSATGGGEKLFF
D: TRBD1
size: -
V: TRBV5-5
J: TRBJ1-4

DNA: TGTGCCAGCAGCTTAGGTCTAAGTTGGCCAGATACGCAGTATTTT
CDR3: CASSLGLSWPDTQYF
D: -
size: few
V: TRBV11-2
J: TRBJ2-3

DNA: TGCGCCAGCAGCCAAGAGGGAACAGGGGGCCTCGGGCAGTACTTC
CDR3: CASSQEGTGGLGQYF
D: TRBD1
size: -
V: TRBV4-1
J: TRBJ2-7

DNA: TGTGCCAGCAGCCCTACTCCCGGACTAGCGGGAGGGCTCAGCCATAATGAGCAGTTCTTC
CDR3: CASSPTPGLAGGLSHNEQFF
D: TRBD2
size: -
V: TRBV3-1
J: TRBJ2-1

DNA: TGTGCCAGCAGCTTAGCGGGGGGTACCGGGCCCCAGCATTTT
CDR3: CASSLAGGTGPQHF
D: -
size: -
V: TRBV7-2
J: TRBJ1-5

DNA: TGCAGTGCTAGAGATCGCGGACAGGGATGGGAAGAGACCCAGTACTTC
CDR3: CSARDRGQGWEETQYF
D: TRBD1
size: many
V: TRBV20-1
J: TRBJ2-5

DNA: TGTGCCGCTCGGGGGTCGTCTGGAAACACCATATATTTT
CDR3: CAARGSSGNTIYF
D: -
size: many
V: TRBV6-1
J: TRBJ1-3

DNA: TGTGCCAGCAGCTTAGCCCTAGCGGGAGGGGATAGGGGAGAGACCCAGTACTTC
CDR3: CASSLALAGGDRGETQYF
D: TRBD2
size: -
V: TRBV7-2
J: TRBJ2-5

DNA: TGTGCCAGCAGTAGCGGGGTAGGGCGAATTAAAGCTTTCTTT
CDR3: CASSSGVGRIKAFF
D: -
size: many
V: TRBV6-1
J: TRBJ1-1

DNA: TGCAGTGCTAGACGACGGCCGATTACTGGGGAGCTGTTTTTT
CDR3: CSARRRPITGELFF
D: -
size: few
V: TRBV20-1
J: TRBJ2-2

DNA: TGCAGTGCTGAGCCCAGGCAGACTGGGGCCAACGTCCTGACTTTC
CDR3: CSAEPRQTGANVLTF
D: -
size: few
V: TRBV20-1
J: TRBJ2-6

DNA: TGCAGTGCTAGGTTCCAAGTCGACTACGAGCAGTACTTC
CDR3: CSARFQVDYEQYF
D: -
size: -
V: TRBV20-1
J: TRBJ2-7

DNA: TGTGCCAGCAGCTTCCTACTAGCGGGGGGGGCAGAGACCCAGTACTTC
CDR3: CASSFLLAGGAETQYF
D: TRBD2
size: -
V: TRBV7-2
J: TRBJ2-5

DNA: TGCAGTGCTAGACAGGGTGAAAAACTGTTTTTT
CDR3: CSARQGEKLFF
D: -
size: many
V: TRBV20-1
J: TRBJ1-4

DNA: TGTGCCAGCAGCCCCAGTGGTCGGAAGACCGATACGCAGTATTTT
CDR3: CASSPSGRKTDTQYF
D: -
size: -
V: TRBV9
J: TRBJ2-3

DNA: TGCGCCAGCAGCTTTGTTGCCAGGGTGAGCGAGCAGTACTTC
CDR3: CASSFVARVSEQYF
D: -
size: -
V: TRBV5-1
J: TRBJ2-7

DNA: TGTGCCAGCAGCCAAGCCTGGAATGAGCAGTTCTTC
CDR3: CASSQAWNEQFF
D: -
size: once
V: TRBV3-1
J: TRBJ2-1

DNA: TGTGCCAGCAGCGTATGGACGAGGTATGAAGCTTTCTTT
CDR3: CASSVWTRYEAFF
D: -
size: -
V: TRBV12-3/TRBV12-4
J: TRBJ1-1

DNA: TGTGCCAGCAGTGAAGGGTGGAGGAACATTCATTACTTC
CDR3: CASSEGWRNIHYF
D: -
size: -
V: TRBV6-1
J: TRBJ2-4

DNA: TGTGCCATCAGTGAATGGAACTCTGGGGCCAACGTCCTGACTTTC
CDR3: CAISEWNSGANVLTF
D: -
size: few
V: TRBV10-3
J: TRBJ2-6

DNA: TGTGCCAGCAGTGAGGGGAGCGGGGCGAACTACGAGCAGTACTTC
CDR3: CASSEGSGANYEQYF
D: TRBD2
size: few
V: TRBV6-1
J: TRBJ2-7

DNA: TGTGCCAGCAGTTTGTCGTACGACACAGATACGCAGTATTTT
CDR3: CASSLSYDTDTQYF
D: -
size: few
V: TRBV6-5
J: TRBJ2-3

DNA: TGTGCCAGCAAGCGGACACTAGCGGGAGGGTCCTACAATGAGCAGTTCTTC
CDR3: CASKRTLAGGSYNEQFF
D: TRBD2
size: -
V: TRBV6-1
J: TRBJ2-1

DNA: TGTGCCAGCAGCTCCTACATCACCGGGGAGCTGTTTTTT
CDR3: CASSSYITGELFF
D: -
size: -
V: TRBV5-8
J: TRBJ2-2

DNA: TGTGCCAGCAGTTACGGTCAGGGATACACCGGGGAGCTGTTTTTT
CDR3: CASSYGQGYTGELFF
D: -
size: -
V: TRBV6-5
J: TRBJ2-2

DNA: TGCGCCAGCAGCATTACAGGGTCCCGCACAGATACGCAGTATTTT
CDR3: CASSITGSRTDTQYF
D: -
size: few
V: TRBV4-3
J: TRBJ2-3

DNA: TGTGCCATCAGGGGGACCACAGGGACCAGCGAGCAGTACTTC
CDR3: CAIRGTTGTSEQYF
D: -
size: -
V: TRBV10-3
J: TRBJ2-7

DNA: TGTGCCAGCAGTGGACGGGACACTTACACCGGGGAGCTGTTTTTT
CDR3: CASSGRDTYTGELFF
D: -
size: few
V: TRBV25-1
J: TRBJ2-2

DNA: TGTGCCAGCAGCCGGACGGTAAACACCATATATTTT
CDR3: CASSRTVNTIYF
D: -
size: many
V: TRBV7-2
J: TRBJ1-3

DNA: TGTGCCAGCAGCCAACAGTACACCGGGGAGCTGTTTTTT
CDR3: CASSQQYTGELFF
D: -
size: many
V: TRBV11-1
J: TRBJ2-2

DNA: TGTGCCAGCAGCCCATATCCCTCGGGACAGTCTCCAAAAGAAGCTTTCTTT
CDR3: CASSPYPSGQSPKEAFF
D: TRBD1
size: few
V: TRBV6-1
J: TRBJ1-1

DNA: TGCAGCGTCGCAGGGAGTCGAGGCTCCTACGAGCAGTACTTC
CDR3: CSVAGSRGSYEQYF
D: -
size: many
V: TRBV29-1
J: TRBJ2-7

DNA: TGTGCCTGGAGTCGTGTCAACACCGGGGAGCTGTTTTTT
CDR3: CAWSRVNTGELFF
D: -
size: few
V: TRBV30
J: TRBJ2-2

DNA: TGTGCTAGTGGTTTGTTCCGGGAGGGGTGGTTTTCCAATGAGCAGTTCTTC
CDR3: CASGLFREGWFSNEQFF
D: TRBD2
size: many
V: TRBV12-5
J: TRBJ2-1

DNA: TGTGCCAGCAGCTTAGACGTTGGGGGTAGCACCGGGGAGCTGTTTTTT
CDR3: CASSLDVGGSTGELFF
D: -
size: few
V: TRBV7-9
J: TRBJ2-2

DNA: TGCGCCAGCAGCAACAGGGATGGCGAGCAGTACTTC
CDR3: CASSNRDGEQYF
D: -
size: -
V: TRBV4-3
J: TRBJ2-7

DNA: TGTGCCAGCAGCGTGGAGGACTATGGTCAGCCCCAGCATTTT
CDR3: CASSVEDYGQPQHF
D: -
size: few
V: TRBV9
J: TRBJ1-5

DNA: TGTGCCACGGGGAGGACGGCAGATACGCAGTATTTT
CDR3: CATGRTADTQYF
D: -
size: few
V: TRBV7-9
J: TRBJ2-3

DNA: TGTGCCAGCAGCGTAGATCAGTCAGAGACCCAGTACTTC
CDR3: CASSVDQSETQYF
D: -
size: few
V: TRBV9
J: TRBJ2-5

DNA: TGTGCCAGCAGCTTCAAGAATCAGCCCCAGCATTTT
CDR3: CASSFKNQPQHF
D: -
size: -
V: TRBV7-2
J: TRBJ1-5

DNA: TGTGCCAGCAGCTATCTAGCGGGAGGAGATACGCAGTATTTT
CDR3: CASSYLAGGDTQYF
D: TRBD2
size: few
V: TRBV27
J: TRBJ2-3

DNA: TGCGCCAGCAGCTTGGGGACGGGACTGAACACCGGGGAGCTGTTTTTT
CDR3: CASSLGTGLNTGELFF
D: -
size: -
V: TRBV5-1
J: TRBJ2-2

DNA: TGCGCCAGCAGCCTCTCGGACAGAAGCTCCTACAATGAGCAGTTCTTC
CDR3: CASSLSDRSSYNEQFF
D: -
size: -
V: TRBV4-3
J: TRBJ2-1

DNA: TGTGCCACCAGTGATAACGCCAGGGAAGAGACCCAGTACTTC
CDR3: CATSDNAREETQYF
D: -
size: few
V: TRBV24-1
J: TRBJ2-5